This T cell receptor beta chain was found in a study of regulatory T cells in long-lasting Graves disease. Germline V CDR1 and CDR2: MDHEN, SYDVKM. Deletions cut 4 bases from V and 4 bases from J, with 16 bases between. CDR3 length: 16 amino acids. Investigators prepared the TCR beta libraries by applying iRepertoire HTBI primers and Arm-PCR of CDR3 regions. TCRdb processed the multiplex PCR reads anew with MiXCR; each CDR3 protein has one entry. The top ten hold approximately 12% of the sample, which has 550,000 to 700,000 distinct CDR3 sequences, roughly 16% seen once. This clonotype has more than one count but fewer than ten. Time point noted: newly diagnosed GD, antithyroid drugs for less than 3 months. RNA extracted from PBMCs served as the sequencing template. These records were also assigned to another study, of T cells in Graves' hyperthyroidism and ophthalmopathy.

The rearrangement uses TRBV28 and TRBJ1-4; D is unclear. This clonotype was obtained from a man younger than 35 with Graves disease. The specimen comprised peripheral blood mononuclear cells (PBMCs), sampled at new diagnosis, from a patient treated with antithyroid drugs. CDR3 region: CASSSTRDAVNEKLFF. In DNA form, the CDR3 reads TGTGCCAGCAGTTCTACAAGGGATGCAGTTAATGAAAAACTGTTTTTT.